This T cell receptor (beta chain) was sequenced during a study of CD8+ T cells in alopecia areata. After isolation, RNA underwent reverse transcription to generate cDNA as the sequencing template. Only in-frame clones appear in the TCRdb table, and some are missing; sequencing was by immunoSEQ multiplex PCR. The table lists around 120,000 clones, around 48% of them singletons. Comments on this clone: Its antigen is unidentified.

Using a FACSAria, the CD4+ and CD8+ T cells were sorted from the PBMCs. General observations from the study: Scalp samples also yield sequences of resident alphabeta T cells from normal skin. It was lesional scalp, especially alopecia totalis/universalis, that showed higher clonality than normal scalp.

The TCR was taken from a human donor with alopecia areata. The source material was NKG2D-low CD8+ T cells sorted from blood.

The CDR3 spells CASSPGSTEAFF. The CDR3 nucleotides read TGTGCCAGCAGCCCGGGAAGCACTGAAGCTTTCTTT. The gene calls are TRBV9 and TRBJ1-1; D unclear. Per germline, CDR1 SGDLS and CDR2 YYNGEE. The CDR3 runs 12 residues. The ends were cut back, 4 bases at V and 4 bases at J, with 8 bases in the middle.